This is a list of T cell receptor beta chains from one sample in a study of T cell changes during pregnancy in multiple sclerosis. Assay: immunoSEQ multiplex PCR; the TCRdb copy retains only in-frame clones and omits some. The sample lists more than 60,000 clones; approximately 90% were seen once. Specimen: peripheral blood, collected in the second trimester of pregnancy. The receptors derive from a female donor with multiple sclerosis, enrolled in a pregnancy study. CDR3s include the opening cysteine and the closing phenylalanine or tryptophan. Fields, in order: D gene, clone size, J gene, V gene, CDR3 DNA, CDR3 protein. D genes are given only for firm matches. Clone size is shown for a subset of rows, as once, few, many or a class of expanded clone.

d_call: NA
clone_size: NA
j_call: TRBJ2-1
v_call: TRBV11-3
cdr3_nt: TGTGCCAGCAGCTTAGGCTATCGTTCCTACAATGAGCAGTTCTTC
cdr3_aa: CASSLGYRSYNEQFF

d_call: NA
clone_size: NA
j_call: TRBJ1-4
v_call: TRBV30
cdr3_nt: TGTGCCTGGACTCTAGGAGTTGCAACTAATGAAAAACTGTTTTTT
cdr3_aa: CAWTLGVATNEKLFF

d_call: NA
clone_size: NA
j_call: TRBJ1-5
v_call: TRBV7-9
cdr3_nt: TGTGCCAGCAGCTTACCAGGGGGCAATCAGCCCCAGCATTTT
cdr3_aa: CASSLPGGNQPQHF

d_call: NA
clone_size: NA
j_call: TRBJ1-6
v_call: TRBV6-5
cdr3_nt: TGTGCCAGCAGTCTCGGACAGCTTAATTCACCCCTCCACTTT
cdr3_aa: CASSLGQLNSPLHF

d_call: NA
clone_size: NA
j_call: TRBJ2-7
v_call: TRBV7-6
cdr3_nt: TGTGCCAGCAGCCCCTTAGCGGAATCCTACGAGCAGTACTTC
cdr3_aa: CASSPLAESYEQYF

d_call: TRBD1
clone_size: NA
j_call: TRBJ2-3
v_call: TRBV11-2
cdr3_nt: TGTGCCAGCAGCAGAGAGTTCGGGACAGGTGGCAAGGATACGCAGTATTTT
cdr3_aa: CASSREFGTGGKDTQYF

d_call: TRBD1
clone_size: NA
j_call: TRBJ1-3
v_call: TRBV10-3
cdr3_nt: TGTGCCATCACCTCCGGGACAGATGCTGGAAACACCATATATTTT
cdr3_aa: CAITSGTDAGNTIYF

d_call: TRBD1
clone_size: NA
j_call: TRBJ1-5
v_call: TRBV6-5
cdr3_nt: TGTGCCAGCAGTCGGGGGGACAGGGATCAGCCCCAGCATTTT
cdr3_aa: CASSRGDRDQPQHF

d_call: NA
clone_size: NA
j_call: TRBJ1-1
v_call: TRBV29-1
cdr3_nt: TGCAGCGTTGATCGGGACACTCCTTGGGACACTGAAGCTTTCTTT
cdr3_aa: CSVDRDTPWDTEAFF

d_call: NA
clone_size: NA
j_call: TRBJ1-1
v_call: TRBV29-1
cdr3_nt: TGCAGCGCGGCGGGGCGGGCCACTGAAGCTTTCTTT
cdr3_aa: CSAAGRATEAFF

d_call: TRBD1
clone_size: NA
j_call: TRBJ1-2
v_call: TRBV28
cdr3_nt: TGTGCCAGCGCGAAGGGACAGGGAGATGGCTACACCTTC
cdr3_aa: CASAKGQGDGYTF

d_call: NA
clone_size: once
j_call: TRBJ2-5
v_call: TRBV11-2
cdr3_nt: TGTGCCAGCAGCTTACCCTCGGACGGAGGAGAGACCCAGTACTTC
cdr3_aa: CASSLPSDGGETQYF

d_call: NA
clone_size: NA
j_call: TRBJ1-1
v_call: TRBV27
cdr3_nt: TGTGCCAGCAGTTTTTCCGCGGGAGGAGACACTGAAGCTTTCTTT
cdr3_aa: CASSFSAGGDTEAFF

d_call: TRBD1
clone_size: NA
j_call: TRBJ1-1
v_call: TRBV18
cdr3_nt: TGTGCCAGCTCACCGCTGTCCGGGACAGGGGGCACTGAAGCTTTCTTT
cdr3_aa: CASSPLSGTGGTEAFF

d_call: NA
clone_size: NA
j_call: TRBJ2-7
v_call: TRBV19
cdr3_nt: TGTGCCAGTAGTATCGGGGGAATACAGTACTTC
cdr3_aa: CASSIGGIQYF

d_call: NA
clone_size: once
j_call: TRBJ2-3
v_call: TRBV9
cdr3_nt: TGTGCCAGCAGCGCAGGGGCCGCGCAGTATTTT
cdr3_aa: CASSAGAAQYF

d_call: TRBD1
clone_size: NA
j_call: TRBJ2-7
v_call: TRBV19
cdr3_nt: TGTGCCAGTAGTATGGGACAGTCCTACGAGCAGTACTTC
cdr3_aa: CASSMGQSYEQYF

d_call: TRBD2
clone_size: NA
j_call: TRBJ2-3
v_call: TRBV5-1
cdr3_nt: TGCGCCAGCAGCTTGGAAGCCGGGACTAGCGGTACGCAGTATTTT
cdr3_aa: CASSLEAGTSGTQYF

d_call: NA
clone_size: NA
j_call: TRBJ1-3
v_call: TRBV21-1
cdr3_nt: TGTGCCAGCAGCAAGGAGGACGGTAACGCTGGAAACACCATATATTTT
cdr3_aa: CASSKEDGNAGNTIYF

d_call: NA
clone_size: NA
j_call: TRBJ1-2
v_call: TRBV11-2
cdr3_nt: TGTGCCAGCAGCACCCTAACAGGAATCAACTATGGCTACACCTTC
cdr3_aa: CASSTLTGINYGYTF

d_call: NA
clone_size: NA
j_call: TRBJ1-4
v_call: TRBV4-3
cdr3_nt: TGCGCCAGCAGCCAAGACGGCGACAGGTTGTGGGAAAAACTGTTTTTT
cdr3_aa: CASSQDGDRLWEKLFF

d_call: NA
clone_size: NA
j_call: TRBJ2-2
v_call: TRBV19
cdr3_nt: TGTGCCAGTAGTATAGGGCAGAACACCGGGGAGCTGTTTTTT
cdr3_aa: CASSIGQNTGELFF

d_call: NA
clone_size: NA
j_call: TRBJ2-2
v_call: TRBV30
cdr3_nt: TGTGCCTGGAGCACAGGGTCCGGGGAGCTGTTTTTT
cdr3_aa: CAWSTGSGELFF

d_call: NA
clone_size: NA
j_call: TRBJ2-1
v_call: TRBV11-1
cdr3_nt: TGTGCCAGCAGCTTAGCGCGGCTAGTTCCTGAGCAGTTCTTC
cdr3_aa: CASSLARLVPEQFF

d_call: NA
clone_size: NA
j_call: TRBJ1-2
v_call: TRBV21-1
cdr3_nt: TGTGCCAGGTTGACAGAGGCAGCGGGCTACACCTTC
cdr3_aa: CARLTEAAGYTF

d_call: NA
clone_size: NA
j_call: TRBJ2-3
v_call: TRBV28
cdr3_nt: TGTGCCAGCACCGTCACAGATACGCAGTATTTT
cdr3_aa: CASTVTDTQYF

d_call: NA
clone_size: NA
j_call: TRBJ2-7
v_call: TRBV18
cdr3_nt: TGTGCCAGCTCACCGCCGCAGGGGATGAGCTACGAGCAGTACTTC
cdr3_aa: CASSPPQGMSYEQYF

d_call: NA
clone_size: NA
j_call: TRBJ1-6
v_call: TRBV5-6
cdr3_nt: TGTGCCAGCAGTCGAACTCTTATCCAAGGGGGTTCACCCCTCCACTTT
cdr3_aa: CASSRTLIQGGSPLHF

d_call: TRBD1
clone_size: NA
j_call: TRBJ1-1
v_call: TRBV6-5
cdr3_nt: TGTGCCAGCACCCTGACAGGGATGAACACTGAAGCTTTCTTT
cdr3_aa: CASTLTGMNTEAFF

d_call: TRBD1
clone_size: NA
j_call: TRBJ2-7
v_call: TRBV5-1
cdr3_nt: TGCGCCAGCGCCGGAACAGGGGCGTACGAGCAGTACTTC
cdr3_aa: CASAGTGAYEQYF

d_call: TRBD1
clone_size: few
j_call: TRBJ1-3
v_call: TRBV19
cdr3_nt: TGTGCCAGTAGCCTTTCCCCCAAGTCAGGGGGACGGACTGGAAACACCATATATTTT
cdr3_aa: CASSLSPKSGGRTGNTIYF